This T cell receptor (beta chain) was obtained from a study of blood T cell repertoires in COVID-19. Turning to the study itself: The samples span acute and convalescent COVID-19 from the United States, Italy and Spain.

The repertoire was sequenced with immunoSEQ multiplex PCR; TCRdb's copy has only in-frame clones and lacks some. The sample holds roughly 270,000 clones, 85% seen once. Germline V gene data show CDR1 as GTSNPN and CDR2 as SVGIG (reference sequence). Trimming took 1 base from V and 3 from J, leaving 4 bases between them. The CDR3 spans 12 residues. Clinical history reported by participants formed the basis on which cohorts were assigned. The rearrangement uses TRBV30 and TRBJ2-1; D unresolved. This receptor was identified in a woman between 45 and 60 years old who had recovered from COVID-19. Sequenced material: PBMCs or T cells enriched from blood (not recorded which). The CDR3 protein is CAWSDYYNEQFF. In DNA, the CDR3 is TGTGCCTGGAGTGACTACTACAATGAGCAGTTCTTC.